Sequencing of this TCR beta chain was carried out in a study of CD8 T cells in ankylosing spondylitis. General study results and limits: Disease-linked clones displayed a CD8+ phenotype and appeared relatively rarely in peripheral blood.

This clonotype was detected ten times or more. Its antigen remains unknown. Its ends do not fully match the called genes, so a read error is possible. Looked up from germline, CDR1 is ENHRY and CDR2 is SYGVKD. The CDR3 has 15 amino acids. MiXCR was run by TCRdb on the 5' RACE reads, yielding one entry per CDR3 protein. The sample consists of 90,000 to 100,000 distinct CDR3 sequences, almost 8.5% of them appearing once. This rearrangement joins TRBV10-3 to TRBJ2-1, with 8 bases matching TRBD2. The sequenced material came from blood, either unsorted or a sorted T cell fraction (not recorded which). This TCR derives from a male donor with ankylosing spondylitis or in good health (not recorded which). The CDR3 region is CAISETGSGDNEQFF. CDR3 coding DNA: TGTGCCATCAGTGAAACAGGTAGCGGGGACAATGAGCAGTTCTTT.